The clone carrying this T cell receptor (beta chain) was detected ten times or more. V gave up 0 bases and J gave up 4 bases, with 13 bases separating them. Germline loops: CDR1 SGHDN, CDR2 FVKESK. The CDR3 spans 15 residues. Molecules of cDNA were individually given unique molecular identifiers that were attached to them. TCRdb passed the 5' RACE reads through MiXCR, listing each CDR3 protein once. Of some 70,000 distinct CDR3 sequences in the sample, approximately 12% were seen once. This specimen comes from a study of early T cells in non-severe SARS-CoV-2 infection. As for the study in general: Investigators sequenced bulk RNA drawn from unsorted whole blood, and chains remained unpaired.

This TCR was sampled from an adult who was a healthcare worker with PCR-confirmed SARS-CoV-2 infection or an uninfected control (not recorded which). Sequenced input: whole blood. V usage is TRBV14 and J usage is TRBJ2-7; D remains unclear. The CDR3 nucleotides read TGTGCCAGCAGCCAAGATATGGTTAGAGCTTACGAGCAGTACTTC. It codes for CASSQDMVRAYEQYF.